This TCR beta chain was found in a study of identical twins. General study results and limits: Abundant cord blood beta clonotypes carried fewer insertions; memory repertoires showed none.

Only healthy Caucasians were included as donors. The length of the CDR3 is 15 residues. CDR1 and CDR2 (germline): SEHNR, FQNEAQ (reference sequence). V lost 2 bases and J lost 9, with 17 bases in between. Comments on this clonotype: Its target is not known.

Template switching created a universal primer site, and the cDNA included unique molecular identifiers. TCRdb redid the calling of the 5' RACE reads with MiXCR, one entry per CDR3 protein. The repertoire holds about 530,000 distinct CDR3 sequences, with approximately 20% as singletons. These same data were also listed under a study on yellow fever vaccine responses in identical twins.

The clonotype was recovered from a woman between 18 and 29 years old in good health. The sequencing sample was made of CD4+ T cells sorted from blood. V gene TRBV7-9 combines with J gene TRBJ2-1; perhaps TRBD2 as D (6 bases). The CDR3 is CASSLYPEGGGEQFF. The CDR3 coding sequence is TGTGCCAGCAGCTTATACCCCGAGGGAGGAGGTGAGCAGTTCTTC.